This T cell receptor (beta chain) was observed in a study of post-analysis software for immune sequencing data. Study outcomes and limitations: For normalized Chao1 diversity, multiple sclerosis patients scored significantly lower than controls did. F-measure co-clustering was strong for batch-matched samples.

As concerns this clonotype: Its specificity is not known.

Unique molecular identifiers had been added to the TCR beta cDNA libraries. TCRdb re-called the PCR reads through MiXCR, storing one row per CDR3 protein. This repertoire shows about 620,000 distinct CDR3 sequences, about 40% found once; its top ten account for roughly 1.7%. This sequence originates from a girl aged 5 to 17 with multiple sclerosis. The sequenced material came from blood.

CDR3 sequence (DNA): TGTGCCAGCAGTTACCGCCCCTCAACCCACGAGCAGTACTTC. This gives the protein CASSYRPSTHEQYF. This chain links TRBV6-6 with TRBJ2-7; no firm D call. The CDR3 extends over 14 amino acids. V lost 2 bases and J 5 bases, leaving 13 bases between the germline ends. In germline, CDR1 is MNHNY, CDR2 SVGAGI (reference sequence).